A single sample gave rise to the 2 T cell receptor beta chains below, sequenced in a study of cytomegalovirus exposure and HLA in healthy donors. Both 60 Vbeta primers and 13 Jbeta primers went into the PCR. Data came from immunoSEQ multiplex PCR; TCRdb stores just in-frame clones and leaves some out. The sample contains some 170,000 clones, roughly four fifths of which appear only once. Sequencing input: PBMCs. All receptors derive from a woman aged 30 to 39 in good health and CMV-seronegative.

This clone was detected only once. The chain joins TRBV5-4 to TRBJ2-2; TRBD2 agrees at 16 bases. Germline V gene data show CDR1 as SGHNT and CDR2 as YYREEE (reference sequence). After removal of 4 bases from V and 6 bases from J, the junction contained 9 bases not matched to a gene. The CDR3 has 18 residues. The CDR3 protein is CASSEPGLAGGRSGELFF. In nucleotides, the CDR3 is TGTGCCAGCAGCGAGCCGGGACTAGCGGGGGGGCGGTCCGGGGAGCTGTTTTTT.

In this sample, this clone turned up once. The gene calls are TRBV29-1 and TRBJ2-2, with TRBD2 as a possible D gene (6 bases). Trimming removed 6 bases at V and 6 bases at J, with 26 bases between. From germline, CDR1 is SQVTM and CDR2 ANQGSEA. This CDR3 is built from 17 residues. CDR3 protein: CSVQLTKPGLLAGELFF. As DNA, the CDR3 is TGCAGCGTCCAACTGACAAAACCGGGACTCTTAGCCGGGGAGCTGTTTTTT.